This TCR beta chain emerged from a study of cytotoxic CD8 clonotypes in ibrutinib-treated CLL. Study in general: The patients comprised more than ten relapsed/refractory and roughly 15 treatment-naive cases, some 17 IGHV unmutated. Specimens for response were gathered following a median about a year of therapy, spanning 6 to 36. General study points: T-cell clonality at baseline went above that of age-matched healthy donors and rose and fell with circulating CD8+ T-cell counts.

Deep sequencing aimed at 1 in 200,000 to 1 in 1 million T cells' resolution. Libraries were prepared by immunoSEQ multiplex PCR; TCRdb keeps only in-frame clonotypes and omits some of them. The table lists about 50,000 clones, roughly 85% of them singletons. The V gene's germline CDR1 is SGHVS and CDR2 FNYEAQ. This CDR3 comprises 15 residues. V lost 6 bases and J lost 4, with 18 bases in between. A note on this clone: Its antigen is not known.

The genes are TRBV7-6 and TRBJ2-5; the D is unclear. The source material was PBMCs, sampled after 24 months of ibrutinib treatment. This TCR was recovered from a human donor with chronic lymphocytic leukemia. For the CDR3, the DNA is TGTGCCAGCAGTGACCCCGGGCCTTTACGAGAGACCCAGTACTTC. Its protein product is CASSDPGPLRETQYF.